This TCR beta chain was sequenced for a study of T cells expressing NK-cell markers. Looking at the study overall: Among the eight sequenced donors, seven tested HCMV-seropositive and one tested seronegative.

Beta-chain TCR cDNA was generated via 5'RACE template switching with UMIs. TCRdb reprocessed the 5' RACE reads, with one entry per CDR3 protein and no DNA. Its listing shows over 100,000 distinct CDR3 sequences. Per the germline V gene, CDR1 is LNHDA and CDR2 is SQIVND (reference sequence). CDR3 size: 11 residues. The sample consisted of blood T cells: a sorted CD56 or NKG2C T cell subset, CD4+ or CD8+ T cells, or bulk PBMC T cells (not recorded which). The rearrangement joins TRBV19 to TRBJ2-2. The TCR comes from a woman between 18 and 69 years old in good health. CDR3 in amino acids: CASSPSGELFF.